Included here is one T cell receptor (beta chain) sequence, with context. This sample is drawn from a study of technical replicates of blood from several donors. This CDR3 has 16 amino acids. Germline-derived CDR1 and CDR2 are SGHTA and FQGNSA. The V and J ends lost 7 bases and 3 bases respectively, with 22 bases between them. Sequencing was performed with immunoSEQ multiplex PCR; in TCRdb, only in-frame clones are kept and a portion is missing. The table lists 85,000 to 100,000 clones, roughly 92% of them singletons, with approximately 0.3% in the top ten. Sequencing used T cells isolated from PBMCs. V and J are TRBV7-2 and TRBJ2-7; D perhaps matches TRBD2 (6 bases). The sequence came from a human donor in good health. The CDR3 here is CASTKDPGLDYYEQYF. CDR3 bases: TGTGCCAGCACCAAAGACCCGGGACTGGATTACTACGAGCAGTACTTC.